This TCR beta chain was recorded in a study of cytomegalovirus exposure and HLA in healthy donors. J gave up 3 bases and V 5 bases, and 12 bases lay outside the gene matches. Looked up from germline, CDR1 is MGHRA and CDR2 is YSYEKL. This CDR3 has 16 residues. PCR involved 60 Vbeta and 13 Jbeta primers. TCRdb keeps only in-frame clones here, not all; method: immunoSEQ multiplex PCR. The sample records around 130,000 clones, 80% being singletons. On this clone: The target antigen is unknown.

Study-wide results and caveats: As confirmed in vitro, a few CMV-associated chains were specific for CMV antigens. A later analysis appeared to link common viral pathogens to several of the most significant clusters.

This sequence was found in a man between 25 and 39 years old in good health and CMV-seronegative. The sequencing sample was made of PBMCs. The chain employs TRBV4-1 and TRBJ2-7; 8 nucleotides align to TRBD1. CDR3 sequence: CASSVQSGTGFYEQYF. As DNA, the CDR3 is TGCGCCAGCAGCGTCCAGTCCGGGACAGGATTCTACGAGCAGTACTTC.